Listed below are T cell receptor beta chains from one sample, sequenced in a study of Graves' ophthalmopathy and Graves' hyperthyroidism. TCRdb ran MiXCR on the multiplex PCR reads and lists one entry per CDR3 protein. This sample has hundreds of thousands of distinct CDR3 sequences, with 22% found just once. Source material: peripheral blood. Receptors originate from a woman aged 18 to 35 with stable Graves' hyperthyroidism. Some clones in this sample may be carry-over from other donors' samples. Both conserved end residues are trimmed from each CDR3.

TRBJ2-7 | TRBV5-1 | ASSGDGNYEQY
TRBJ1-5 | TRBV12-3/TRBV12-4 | ASSFFEGPGQPQH
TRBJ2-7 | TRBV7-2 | ASSRSMISSYEQY
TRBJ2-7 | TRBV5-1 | ASSLWIESYEQY
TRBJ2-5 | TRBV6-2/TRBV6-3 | ASSYPQFQGEEETQY
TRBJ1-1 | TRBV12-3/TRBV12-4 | ASSFRWNTEAF
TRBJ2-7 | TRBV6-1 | ASTPAGSSYEQY
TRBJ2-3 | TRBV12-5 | ASGLETTYSPDTQY
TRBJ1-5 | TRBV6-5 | ASSFRDPSQH
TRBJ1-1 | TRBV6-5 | ASSYGGRGDTEAF
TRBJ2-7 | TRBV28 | ASTRRDGEQY
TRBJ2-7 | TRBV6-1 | ATRSQGRSYEQY
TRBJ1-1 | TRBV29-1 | SVEADTEAF
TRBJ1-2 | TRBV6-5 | ASSYGQGGAGYT
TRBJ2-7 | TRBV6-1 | ASSEGGGRPSY
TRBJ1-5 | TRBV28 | ASSSRQGNSNQPQH
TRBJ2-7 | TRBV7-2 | ASSSTVGISYEQY
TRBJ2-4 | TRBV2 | ASSQSSGRADIKY
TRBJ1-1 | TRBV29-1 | SVDHATGTGMNTEAF
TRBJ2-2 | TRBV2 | ASIRQNTGELF
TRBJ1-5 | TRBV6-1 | ASSTGFPQH
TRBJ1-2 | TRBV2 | ASSAPTGGGYGYT
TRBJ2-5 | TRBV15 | ATSRMTGDGTQY
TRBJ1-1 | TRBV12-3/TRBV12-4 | ASSSGGAAEAF
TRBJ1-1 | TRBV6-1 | ASREWGTEAF
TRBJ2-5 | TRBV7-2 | ASSLAGQTFQETQY
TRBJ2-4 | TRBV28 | ASSSQSGRDIQY
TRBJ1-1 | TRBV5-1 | ASSLEYRMNTEAF
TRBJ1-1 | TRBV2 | ASRRTGGLTEAF
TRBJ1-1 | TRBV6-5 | ASSYPLMNTEAF
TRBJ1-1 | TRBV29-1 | SVIRQPEAF
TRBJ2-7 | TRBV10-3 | AIKGPGSPYEQY
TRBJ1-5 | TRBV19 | ASSKRDQPQH
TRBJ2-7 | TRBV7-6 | ASSLVASGTHEQY
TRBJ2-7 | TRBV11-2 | ASSLRGGQYSYEQY
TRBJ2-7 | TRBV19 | ASSIFFPAYEQY
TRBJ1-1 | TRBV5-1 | ASNLGAGGNTEAF
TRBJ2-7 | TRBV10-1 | ASRDRGGLAGGHEQY
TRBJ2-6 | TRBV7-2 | ASSLGIGSGANVLT
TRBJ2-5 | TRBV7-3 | ASSATGAGETQY
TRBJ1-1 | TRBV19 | ASRKDRSGAEAF
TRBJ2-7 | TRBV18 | ASSYESGLDYEQY
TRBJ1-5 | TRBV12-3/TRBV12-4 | ASSRTGGINQPQH
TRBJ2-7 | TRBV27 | ASSLRVPTYEQY
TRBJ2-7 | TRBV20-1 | SAPGIYEQY
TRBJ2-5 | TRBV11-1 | ASSLVQKGETQY
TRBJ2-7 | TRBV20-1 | SARTATYEQY
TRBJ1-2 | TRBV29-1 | SDRTGYGYT
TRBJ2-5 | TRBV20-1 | SARFEGQETQY
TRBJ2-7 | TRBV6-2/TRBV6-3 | ASTFNPYEQY
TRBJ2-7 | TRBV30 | AWSAGTDPYEQY
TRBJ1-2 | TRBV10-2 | ASSESRGGGYGYT
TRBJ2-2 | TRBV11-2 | ASSPLTGQGLAGELF
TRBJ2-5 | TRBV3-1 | ASSLREGTQY
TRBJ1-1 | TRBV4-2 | ASSQDRGRYTEAF
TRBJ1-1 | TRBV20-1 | STLGGEGNMNTEAF
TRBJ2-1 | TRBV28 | ASSSPSGRNPEQF